The 3 T cell receptor beta chains below come from one sample, sequenced in a study of radiotherapy plus CTLA-4 blockade in lung cancer. Data came from immunoSEQ multiplex PCR; TCRdb stores just in-frame clones and leaves some out. The sample contains 75,000 or so clones, approximately 80% of which appear only once. The sequenced sample was peripheral blood, obtained from a patient treated with radiotherapy plus ipilimumab. These TCRs come from a human donor with non-small cell lung cancer who had a complete response to radiotherapy plus ipilimumab.

The V call is TRBV5-1, the J call TRBJ1-1; the D is unclear. With 4 bases removed from V and 1 base from J, the gap between germline ends came to 8 bases. Germline V gene data show CDR1 as SGHRS and CDR2 as YFSETQ. CDR3 length equals 13 residues. The CDR3 bases are TGCGCCAGCAGCACGAACAGGAACACTGAAGCTTTCTTT. Protein: CASSTNRNTEAFF. The full variable domain, completed using reference TRBV5-1 and TRBJ1-1, is KAGVTQTPRYLIKTRGQQVTLSCSPISGHRSVSWYQQTPGQGLQFLFEYFSETQRNKGNFPGRFSGRQFSNSRSEMNVSTLELGDSALYLCASSTNRNTEAFFGQGTRLTVV.

V usage is TRBV11-2 and J usage is TRBJ2-7; the D is unclear. Trimming took 0 bases from V and 6 from J, leaving 15 bases between them. The length of the CDR3 is 15 residues. Germline V gene sequence: CDR1 SGHAT, CDR2 FQNNGV. CDR3 sequence: CASSLDPLGLGEQYF. The CDR3 bases are TGTGCCAGCAGCTTAGATCCCCTCGGGCTCGGCGAGCAGTACTTC.

V usage is TRBV9 and J usage is TRBJ1-3; D is unclear. Deletions cut 4 bases from V and 0 bases from J, with 8 bases between. Germline loops: CDR1 SGDLS, CDR2 YYNGEE. This CDR3 comprises 14 residues. CDR3 coding DNA: TGTGCCAGCAGCCCCCCAAGCTCTGGAAACACCATATATTTT. Amino acid sequence: CASSPPSSGNTIYF.